These 5 T cell receptor beta chains were all obtained from the same sample, sequenced in a study of blood T cell repertoires in COVID-19. TCRdb's table, derived via immunoSEQ multiplex PCR, lists solely in-frame clones and lacks some. The data hold about 280,000 clones, with about nine tenths observed a single time. The sample was peripheral blood. These TCRs come from a woman between 45 and 60 years old who had recovered from COVID-19.

The chain employs TRBV19 and TRBJ1-2; D might be TRBD1 (6 bases). This CDR3 region has 16 residues. Trimming took 1 base from V and 4 from J, leaving 16 bases between them. Germline assignment: CDR1 LNHDA and CDR2 SQIVND (reference sequence). The CDR3 DNA reads TGTGCCAGTAGTATAGTCCCAACAGGGTTGGGCTATGGCTACACCTTC. This codes for CASSIVPTGLGYGYTF.

This chain uses TRBV5-1 with TRBJ2-5; D remains ambiguous. The V gene's germline CDR1 is SGHRS and CDR2 YFSETQ. The germline V and J ends were trimmed by 2 bases and 4 bases, with 15 bases remaining between them. The CDR3 runs 15 residues. The CDR3 sequence is CASSFGSPEVETQYF. The CDR3 DNA is TGCGCCAGCAGCTTCGGCAGCCCCGAGGTAGAGACCCAGTACTTC.

The chain couples TRBV1 to TRBJ2-7; the table names TRBD2, a call not compared with the DNA. TRBV1 is a listed pseudogene. The CDR3 has 16 residues. The CDR3 bases are TGCACCAGCAGCCAAGCCGCGGGACTAGGAAACTACGAGCAGTACTTC. Protein: CTSSQAAGLGNYEQYF.

The rearrangement joins TRBV6-2 or TRBV6-3 to TRBJ1-1; 7 bases agree with TRBD1. The germline V gene encodes CDR1 MNHEY and CDR2 SVGEGT. The CDR3 runs 15 residues. V trimming: 4 bases; J trimming: 5 bases; junction bases outside the gene matches: 10. CDR3 nucleotide sequence: TGTGCCAGCAGTTCCCCGACAGGGTATGGAACTGAAGCTTTCTTT. It yields the protein CASSSPTGYGTEAFF.

The rearrangement links TRBV5-1 to TRBJ2-3; D might be TRBD1 (6 bases). Germline CDR1 and CDR2: SGHRS and YFSETQ. Trimming removed 1 base at V and 0 bases at J, with 9 bases between. The CDR3 is 15 amino acids. The CDR3 DNA reads TGCGCCAGCAGCTTGAGGGGGACAAGCACAGATACGCAGTATTTT. Amino acid sequence: CASSLRGTSTDTQYF.